A selection of T cell receptor beta chains follows, all from one sample in a study of blood T cells in healthy people across ages. TCRdb analysed the 5' RACE reads with MiXCR anew, one entry per CDR3 protein. The repertoire consists of about 570,000 distinct CDR3 sequences, with about 26% occurring once and the leading ten covering less than 20%. The sample comprised blood. These receptors came from a woman aged 70 to 79 in good health. Both conserved end residues are part of each CDR3. The D gene is left open where the match is weak.

d_gene	j_gene	v_gene	CDR3aa
NA	TRBJ2-2	TRBV21-1	CASRTDGGADGELFF
NA	TRBJ2-1	TRBV7-2	CASSLALRGNEQFF
TRBD1	TRBJ1-3	TRBV5-1	CASSLVAGTGTNGNTIYF
TRBD1	TRBJ2-4	TRBV29-1	CSVELGQSAKNIQYF
NA	TRBJ2-7	TRBV7-2	CASSLLNEQYF
NA	TRBJ1-2	TRBV7-9	CASSKSGGANYGYTF
NA	TRBJ2-7	TRBV7-9	CASSLGGLTYEQYF
NA	TRBJ1-2	TRBV18	CASSLPGRGPLNYGYTF
TRBD1	TRBJ1-1	TRBV12-3/TRBV12-4	CASGANTGGLRFEAFF
NA	TRBJ2-7	TRBV7-3	CASSSTGGRGEQYF
TRBD1	TRBJ1-3	TRBV2	CASRRDRGRTGNTIYF
NA	TRBJ2-7	TRBV12-3/TRBV12-4	CASSLGPAPYEQYF
TRBD1	TRBJ1-2	TRBV28	CASIPPGGFEGYTF
NA	TRBJ1-2	TRBV27	CASSLLARYNYGYTF
NA	TRBJ2-1	TRBV6-6	CASRSIRDCSYNEQFF
TRBD2	NA	TRBV28	CAGSLSGRGETQYF
NA	TRBJ2-5	TRBV6-6	CASSVGEVGTQYF
NA	TRBJ2-1	TRBV2	CASSVEISYNEQFF
TRBD1	TRBJ1-1	TRBV11-2	CASSLVPAGQGKTEAFF
NA	NA	TRBV12-3/TRBV12-4	CASSGKQGSGTYNEQFF
TRBD2	TRBJ2-1	TRBV7-2	CASSLAGTSGGDEQFF
TRBD2	TRBJ2-3	TRBV12-3/TRBV12-4	CASSPGLAGPDTQYF
TRBD2	TRBJ2-3	TRBV19	CASSTLAVPDTQYF
TRBD1	TRBJ2-1	TRBV4-1	CASSQGQGGQTYNEQFF
NA	TRBJ1-1	TRBV20-1	CSAPRGFRAEAFF
TRBD2	TRBJ2-1	TRBV7-2	CASKGLAVNEQFF
TRBD2	TRBJ2-7	TRBV20-1	CSASAGTRPYEQYF